This T cell receptor (beta chain) emerged from a study of CD8 T cells in ankylosing spondylitis. This CDR3 is 13 amino acids long. With V trimmed by 4 bases and J by 6 bases, 5 bases remained unmatched. The germline gives CDR1 SGHRS, CDR2 YFSETQ. TCRdb ran MiXCR on the 5' RACE reads and lists one entry per CDR3 protein. Of around 890,000 distinct CDR3 sequences in the sample, over 9.5% were seen once. Study-wide findings and caveats: Ankylosing spondylitis blood seemed to carry a telltale TCR beta motif made of several highly homologous variants.

Remarks on this clonotype: Its specificity is unknown.

The sequence was collected from a male donor with ankylosing spondylitis. The material sequenced was blood, either unsorted or a sorted T cell fraction (not recorded which). The chain carries TRBV5-1 and TRBJ2-7, with 9 bases fitting TRBD1. Here the CDR3 reads CASSTGQGTEQYF. DNA of the CDR3: TGCGCCAGCAGCACGGGACAGGGAACCGAGCAGTACTTC.